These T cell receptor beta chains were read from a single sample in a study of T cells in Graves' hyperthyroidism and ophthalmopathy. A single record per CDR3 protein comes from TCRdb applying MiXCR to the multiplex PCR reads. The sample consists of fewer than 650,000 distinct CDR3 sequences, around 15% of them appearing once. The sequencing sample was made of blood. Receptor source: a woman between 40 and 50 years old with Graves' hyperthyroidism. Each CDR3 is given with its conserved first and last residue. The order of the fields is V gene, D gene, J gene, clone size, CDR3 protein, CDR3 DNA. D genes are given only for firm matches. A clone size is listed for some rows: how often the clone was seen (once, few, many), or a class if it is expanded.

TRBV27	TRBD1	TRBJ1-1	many	CASSLDRWMNTEAFF	TGTGCCAGCAGCCTGGACAGGTGGATGAACACTGAAGCTTTCTTT
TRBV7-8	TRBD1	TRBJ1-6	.	CASRRGQESTLHF	TGTGCCAGCAGGAGGGGGCAAGAATCGACCCTCCACTTT
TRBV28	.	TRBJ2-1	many	CASSSNAGSNSYNEQFF	TGTGCCAGCAGTTCCAATGCAGGGTCGAACTCCTACAATGAGCAGTTCTTC
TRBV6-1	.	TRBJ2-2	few	CASRAANSNTGELFF	TGTGCCAGCAGGGCAGCGAATTCGAACACCGGGGAGCTGTTTTTT
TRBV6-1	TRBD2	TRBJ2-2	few	CASSLAGVRVSGELFF	TGTGCCAGCAGTCTAGCGGGAGTAAGGGTGAGCGGGGAGCTGTTTTTT
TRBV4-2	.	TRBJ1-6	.	CASSQVLYNSPLHF	TGTGCCAGCAGCCAAGTGCTTTATAATTCACCCCTCCACTTT
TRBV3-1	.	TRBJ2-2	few	CASSQGQPRRTTGELFF	TGTGCCAGCAGCCAAGGGCAGCCCCGGAGGACCACCGGGGAGCTGTTTTTT
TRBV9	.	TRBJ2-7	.	CASSHTGGLDEQYF	TGTGCCAGCAGCCATACTGGAGGGCTGGACGAGCAGTACTTC
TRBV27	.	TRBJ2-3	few	CASSTQGTDTQYF	TGTGCCAGCAGTACCCAGGGCACAGATACGCAGTATTTT
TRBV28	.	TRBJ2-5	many	CASSLTPDRSQETQYF	TGTGCCAGCAGTTTAACTCCGGACAGATCGCAAGAGACCCAGTACTTC
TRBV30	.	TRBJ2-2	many	CAWSVNGELFF	TGTGCCTGGAGTGTAAACGGGGAGCTGTTTTTT
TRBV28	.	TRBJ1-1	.	CAGSPPGTQNTEAFF	TGTGCCGGCAGCCCACCCGGGACACAGAACACTGAAGCTTTCTTT
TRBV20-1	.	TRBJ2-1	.	CSATGPATYNEQFF	TGCAGTGCTACTGGACCCGCTACGTACAATGAGCAGTTCTTC
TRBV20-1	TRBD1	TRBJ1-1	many	CSAEGQEDTEAFF	TGCAGTGCGGAGGGACAGGAGGACACTGAAGCTTTCTTT
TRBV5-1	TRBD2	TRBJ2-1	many	CASSSQTSGKYNEQFF	TGCGCCAGCAGCTCCCAGACTAGCGGGAAGTACAATGAGCAGTTCTTC
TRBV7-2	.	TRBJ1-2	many	CASSFTGTQYGYTF	TGTGCCAGCAGCTTTACAGGTACACAGTATGGCTACACCTTC
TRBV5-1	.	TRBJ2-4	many	CASRMPGQTLAKNIQYF	TGCGCCAGCAGGATGCCTGGACAGACCCTAGCCAAAAACATTCAGTACTTC
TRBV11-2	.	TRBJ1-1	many	CASSLDTSVFTEAFF	TGTGCCAGCAGCTTAGATACATCAGTGTTCACTGAAGCTTTCTTT
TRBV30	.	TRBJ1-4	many	CAWSPSAGEKLFF	TGTGCCTGGAGTCCATCGGCGGGTGAAAAACTGTTTTTT
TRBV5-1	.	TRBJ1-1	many	CASSLEVSGVTEAFF	TGCGCCAGCAGCTTGGAAGTCTCAGGGGTCACTGAAGCTTTCTTT